The next 16 T cell receptor beta chains were all read from a single sample in a study of shared clonotypes between healthy human individuals. Generated by immunoSEQ multiplex PCR, the TCRdb table keeps only in-frame clones and is missing some. The sample consists of some 2.4 million clones, 90% to 95% of them appearing once. The sample was naive CD4+ T cells from PBMCs. Sample subset: CD45RA+ positively selected. These receptors were collected from a young man in good health. Some clones in this sample may be carry-over from other donors' samples.

The chain joins TRBV5-4 to TRBJ1-3; possible D gene TRBD1, 5 bases. Per the germline V gene, CDR1 is SGHNT and CDR2 is YYREEE (reference sequence). V lost 2 bases, J lost 4 bases, and 10 bases lay in between. The CDR3 contains 14 residues. The CDR3 sequence is CASSFLQGGNTIYF. The CDR3 nucleotides are TGTGCCAGCAGCTTTCTCCAGGGCGGAAACACCATATATTTT.

The J gene is TRBJ1-1, the V gene TRBV9, with 7 bases identical to TRBD1. The CDR3 totals 16 residues. The V and J ends lost 3 bases and 0 bases, in that order; junction bases with no gene match: 8. Germline V gene sequence: CDR1 SGDLS, CDR2 YYNGEE. The DNA of the CDR3 is TGTGCCAGCAGCGCCCGGACAGGCACCATGAACACTGAAGCTTTCTTT. This encodes CASSARTGTMNTEAFF. Together with reference TRBV9 and TRBJ1-1, the CDR3 gives the full variable domain: DSGVTQTPKHLITATGQRVTLRCSPRSGDLSVYWYQQSLDQGLQFLIQYYNGEERAKGNILERFSAQQFPDLHSELNLSSLELGDSALYFCASSARTGTMNTEAFFGQGTRLTVV.

The chain carries TRBV9 and TRBJ1-5; 7 bases are a match to TRBD1. With V trimmed by 4 bases and J by 12 bases, 10 bases remained unmatched. CDR3 length: 13 residues. Germline assignment: CDR1 SGDLS and CDR2 YYNGEE. CDR3 residues: CASSSGRDSGQHF. For the CDR3, the DNA is TGTGCCAGCAGCTCCGGACGGGACAGCGGCCAGCATTTT.

This chain uses TRBV5-1 with TRBJ1-1; D uncertain. The V gene's germline CDR1 is SGHRS and CDR2 YFSETQ. V shed 1 base and J shed 1 base, with 11 bases lying between them. The CDR3 loop spans 15 amino acids. Here the CDR3 reads CASSLQPLPNTEAFF. The CDR3 coding sequence is TGCGCCAGCAGCTTGCAACCACTCCCGAACACTGAAGCTTTCTTT. Complete variable domain (other parts from reference TRBV5-1 and TRBJ1-1): KAGVTQTPRYLIKTRGQQVTLSCSPISGHRSVSWYQQTPGQGLQFLFEYFSETQRNKGNFPGRFSGRQFSNSRSEMNVSTLELGDSALYLCASSLQPLPNTEAFFGQGTRLTVV.

The chain couples TRBV7-9 to TRBJ1-4; a possible D gene is TRBD1 (5 bases). Trimming removed 1 base at V and 6 bases at J, with 12 bases between. CDR3 length: 15 residues. Germline V gene lookup returns CDR1 SEHNR and CDR2 FQNEAQ (reference sequence). CDR3 sequence reads: CASSLGGLGYEKLFF. CDR3 in DNA: TGTGCCAGCAGCTTAGGGGGACTGGGGTATGAAAAACTGTTTTTT.

This clone appeared a single time. V usage is TRBV9 and J usage is TRBJ2-1; 10 bases are shared with TRBD1. The V gene end was trimmed by 4 bases and the J gene end by 7 bases; junction bases not matched to a gene: 8. Per germline, CDR1 SGDLS and CDR2 YYNGEE. This CDR3 is 15 amino acids long. This chain's CDR3 is CASSPRGTGANEQFF. Written as DNA, the CDR3 is TGTGCCAGCAGCCCGCGGGGGACAGGGGCAAATGAGCAGTTCTTC.

This sequence joins TRBV5-1 and TRBJ2-5, with D hard to call. CDR3 size: 14 residues. V gave up 4 bases and J gave up 2 bases, with 12 bases separating them. Germline loops: CDR1 SGHRS, CDR2 YFSETQ. CDR3 in DNA: TGCGCCAGCAGCCCTACTACCCCTCAAGAGACCCAGTACTTC. Translation gives CASSPTTPQETQYF.

Details on this clone: At the DNA level, this CDR3 is encoded by other sequences in the same sample as well. The rearrangement links TRBV9 to TRBJ2-3, with 9 positions matching TRBD2. The length of the CDR3 is 16 residues. J lost 1 base, V lost 0 bases, and 3 bases had no gene match. Germline-derived CDR1 and CDR2 are SGDLS and YYNGEE. The CDR3 sequence is CASSVGRTSGTDTQYF. The CDR3, as DNA: TGTGCCAGCAGCGTAGGACGGACTAGCGGCACAGATACGCAGTATTTT.

Points on this clone: Other DNA sequences in the sample encode the same CDR3. The V gene is TRBV6-5, the J gene TRBJ2-1, with 8 positions matching TRBD2. Germline lookup yields CDR1 MNHEY and CDR2 SVGAGI. V shed 6 bases, J shed 3 bases, and the junction held 4 bases outside the gene matches. CDR3 length equals 14 residues. Here the CDR3 DNA reads TGTGCCAGCAGGACCAGCGGGAGCTACAATGAGCAGTTCTTC. This encodes CASRTSGSYNEQFF.

V and J are TRBV7-2 and TRBJ2-5, with D unresolved. Trimming took 8 bases from V and 6 from J, leaving 19 bases between them. The germline V gene has CDR1 SGHTA and CDR2 FQGNSA. This CDR3 has 14 residues. CDR3 nucleotide sequence: TGTGCCAGCGGGAACCGGGCCGTGGGAAAGACCCAGTACTTC. It encodes CASGNRAVGKTQYF.

The chain links TRBV7-9 to TRBJ1-4; no clear D gene. Looked up from germline, CDR1 is SEHNR and CDR2 is FQNEAQ (reference sequence). V dropped 6 bases and J dropped 4 bases, with 18 bases sitting between them. The CDR3 spans 16 residues. This CDR3 reads CASSPRVPWGNEKLFF. DNA of the CDR3: TGTGCCAGCAGTCCCCGCGTCCCCTGGGGTAATGAAAAACTGTTTTTT.

The chain uses TRBV6-6 and TRBJ2-7, with unresolved D. Germline values: CDR1 MNHNY, CDR2 SVGAGI (reference sequence). V was cut by 5 bases and J by 2 bases, with 16 bases left in between. The CDR3 consists of 15 residues. As DNA, the CDR3 is TGTGCCAGCAGTCCCGCGGCCTTTCCCACCTACGAGCAGTACTTC. Translation: CASSPAAFPTYEQYF.

This chain connects TRBV2 to TRBJ1-2; 11 nucleotides match TRBD1. The CDR3 runs 14 residues. Per the germline V gene, CDR1 is SNHLY and CDR2 is FYNNEI. Trimming took 6 bases from V and 4 from J; bases not matched to a gene: 4. For the CDR3, the DNA is TGTGCCAGCAGGGACAGGGGGCGCGTCTATGGCTACACCTTC. Protein: CASRDRGRVYGYTF.

The V call is TRBV15, the J call TRBJ2-5; 9 bases match TRBD1. This CDR3 is 15 amino acids long. In germline, CDR1 is LNHNV, CDR2 YYDKDF (reference sequence). The J segment lost 3 bases and the V segment lost 0 bases, leaving 2 bases of the junction unmatched. CDR3 DNA: TGTGCCACCAGCAGAGACCGGGACAGGGAAGAGACCCAGTACTTC. This sequence encodes CATSRDRDREETQYF.

This chain links TRBV9 with TRBJ2-7; possible D gene TRBD2, 7 bases. The CDR3 has 13 residues. CDR1 is SGDLS, CDR2 YYNGEE, per germline. Trimming removed 7 bases at V and 2 bases at J, with 13 bases between. The CDR3 coding sequence is TGTGCCAGCCGGGGGGCCCTAACCTACGAGCAGTACTTC. This codes for CASRGALTYEQYF.

V gene TRBV6-1 combines with J gene TRBJ1-4, with 7 bases lining up with TRBD1. Per the germline V gene, CDR1 is MNHNS and CDR2 is SASEGT. CDR3 size: 13 residues. The junction had 4 bases not matched to a gene; V was cut back by 10 bases and J by 2 bases. As DNA, the CDR3 is TGTGCCACCGAGGGACAGACTAATGAAAAACTGTTTTTT. Translated: CATEGQTNEKLFF.